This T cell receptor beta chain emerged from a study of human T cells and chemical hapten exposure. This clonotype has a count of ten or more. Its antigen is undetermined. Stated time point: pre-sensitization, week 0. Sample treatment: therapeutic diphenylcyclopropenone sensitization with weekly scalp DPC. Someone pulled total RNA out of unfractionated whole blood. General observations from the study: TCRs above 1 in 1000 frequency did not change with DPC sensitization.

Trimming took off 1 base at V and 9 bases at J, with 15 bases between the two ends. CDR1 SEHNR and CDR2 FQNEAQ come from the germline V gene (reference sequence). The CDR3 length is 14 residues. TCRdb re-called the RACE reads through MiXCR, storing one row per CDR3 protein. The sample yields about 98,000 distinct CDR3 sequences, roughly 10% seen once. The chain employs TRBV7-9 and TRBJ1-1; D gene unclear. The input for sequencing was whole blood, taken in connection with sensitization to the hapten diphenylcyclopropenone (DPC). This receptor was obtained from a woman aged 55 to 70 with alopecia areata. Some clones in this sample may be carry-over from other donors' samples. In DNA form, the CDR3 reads TGTGCCAGCAGCTTAGAGGGCCGGGCGGAGAAAGCTTTCTTT. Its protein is CASSLEGRAEKAFF.